This paragraph covers one TCR beta chain sequence. The sample originates from a study of radiation and T cells in renal cell carcinoma. Indicated time point: baseline pretreatment blood. As to treatment: 15 Gy SBRT to primary tumor, nephrectomy 4 weeks later. Assay used: immunoSEQ multiplex PCR; TCRdb lists only in-frame clones, some missing. The repertoire consists of approximately 140,000 clones, with less than 90% occurring once and the leading ten covering roughly 25%. The germline CDR1 and CDR2 sequences are SGHNT and YYREEE (reference sequence). The CDR3 covers 17 residues. The trim removed 0 bases at V and 4 bases at J, leaving 11 bases unmatched.

Sequencing was performed on blood, taken from a patient whose treatment included radiotherapy and nephrectomy. This TCR derives from a woman in her 50s with renal cell carcinoma. The chain is built from TRBV5-4 and TRBJ2-7, with 9 bases identical to TRBD2. The CDR3 sequence: CASSLAGRREGLYEQYF. Here the CDR3 DNA reads TGTGCCAGCAGCTTGGCGGGTCGGCGGGAGGGCCTGTACGAGCAGTACTTC.